This paragraph covers one T cell receptor (beta chain) sequence. Germline CDR1 reads MNHEY; CDR2 reads SVGAGI. Trimming cost V 0 bases and J 0 bases, with 12 bases left between them. The CDR3 is 16 amino acids. Method: immunoSEQ multiplex PCR; TCRdb's copy keeps in-frame clones and lacks some. The repertoire holds 100,000 to 150,000 clones, with more than 80% as singletons. The data originate from a study of T cell responses to AZD1222 COVID-19 vaccine. The V and J genes are TRBV6-5 and TRBJ2-7; weak D call: TRBD2 (6 bases). The origin of this receptor is an adult who received the AZD1222 COVID-19 vaccine. The starting material was peripheral blood, obtained 28 days after the second AZD1222 dose. The CDR3 DNA follows: TGTGCCAGCAGTTACTCGGTGGGACTCAGCTCCTACGAGCAGTACTTC. Its translation is CASSYSVGLSSYEQYF.